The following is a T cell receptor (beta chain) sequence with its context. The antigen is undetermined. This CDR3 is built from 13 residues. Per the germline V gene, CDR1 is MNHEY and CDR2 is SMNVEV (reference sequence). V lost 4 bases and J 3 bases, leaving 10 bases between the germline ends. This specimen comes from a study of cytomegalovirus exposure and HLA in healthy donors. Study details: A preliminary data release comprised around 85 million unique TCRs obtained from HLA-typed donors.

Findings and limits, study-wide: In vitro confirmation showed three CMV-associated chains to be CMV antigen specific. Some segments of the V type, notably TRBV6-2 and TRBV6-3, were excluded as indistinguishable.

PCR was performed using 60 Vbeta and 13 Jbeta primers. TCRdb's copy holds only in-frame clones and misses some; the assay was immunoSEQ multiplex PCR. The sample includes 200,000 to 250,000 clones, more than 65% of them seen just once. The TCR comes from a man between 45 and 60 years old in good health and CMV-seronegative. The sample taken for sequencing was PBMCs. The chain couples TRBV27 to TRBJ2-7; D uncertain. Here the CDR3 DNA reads TGTGCCAGCAGTTCACTTTTCCTCTACGAGCAGTACTTC. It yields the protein CASSSLFLYEQYF.